The source of this T cell receptor beta chain is a study of cytomegalovirus exposure and HLA in healthy donors. Germline lookup yields CDR1 SGDLS and CDR2 YYNGEE. The trim removed 4 bases at V and 2 bases at J, leaving 17 bases unmatched. The CDR3 is 20 residues long. PCR was performed using 60 Vbeta and 13 Jbeta primers. Generated by immunoSEQ multiplex PCR, the TCRdb table keeps only in-frame clones and is missing some. The sample lists some 170,000 clones, under 85% occurring once. V is TRBV9 and J is TRBJ2-7; 14 bases map to TRBD2. The material sequenced was PBMCs. This TCR derives from a young woman in good health and CMV-seronegative. The CDR3: CASSLTGLAGGSFRPYEQYF. CDR3 sequence (DNA): TGTGCCAGCAGCCTAACAGGACTAGCGGGGGGCTCCTTCCGCCCCTACGAGCAGTACTTC.